This is a list of T cell receptor beta chains from one sample in a study of T-cell memory formation after mild COVID-19. TCRdb fed the 5' RACE reads into MiXCR, producing one record per CDR3 protein. This sample yields under 350,000 distinct CDR3 sequences, of which 15% to 20% are seen a single time; 23% belongs to the top ten. Sequencing was carried out using PBMCs or a T cell subset sorted from them (not recorded which). The receptors come from a man in his late teens or twenties who had mild COVID-19 (a few samples of this study predate the infection). Cell type and time point are not known. Each CDR3 is given with its conserved first and last residue. D genes are given only for firm matches. Some rows have no size entry. The others give once, few or many, or a class for an expanded clone.

TRBV5-1,TRBJ2-1,TRBD2,-,TGCGCCAGCAGCAGGGGACTAGCGGGGGGCTCATACAATGAGCAGTTCTTC,CASSRGLAGGSYNEQFF
TRBV29-1,TRBJ2-7,TRBD1,few,TGCAGCTATAGACAGGGTCGATACGAGCAGTACTTC,CSYRQGRYEQYF
TRBV12-3/TRBV12-4,TRBJ2-5,-,-,TGTGCCAGCAGTTTTCTCGGGGCTACAGGGTACGATGAGGCCCAGTACTTC,CASSFLGATGYDEAQYF
TRBV7-3,TRBJ2-2,TRBD1,-,TGTGCCAGCAGCCCCGGTGACAGGGCGACCGGGGAGCTGTTTTTT,CASSPGDRATGELFF
TRBV29-1,TRBJ2-7,-,many,TGCAGCGTTGAAGGGTCAGACAATTCCCGGGACTACGAGCAGTACTTC,CSVEGSDNSRDYEQYF
TRBV15,TRBJ1-5,-,-,TGTGCCACCCAATCCTCAGGCGGGCGCTATCAGCCCCAGCATTTT,CATQSSGGRYQPQHF
TRBV10-3,TRBJ2-3,-,-,TGTGCCATCTCTAAGGGTAGCACAGATACGCAGTATTTT,CAISKGSTDTQYF
TRBV6-5,TRBJ1-5,TRBD1,-,TGTGCCAGCGGACAGGTACACAATCAGCCCCAGCATTTT,CASGQVHNQPQHF
TRBV12-3/TRBV12-4,TRBJ1-2,TRBD1,few,TGTGCCAGCAGTCCAACCGGGACAGCCTTCTATGGCTACACCTTC,CASSPTGTAFYGYTF
TRBV12-3/TRBV12-4,TRBJ1-2,-,few,TGTGCCAGCAAATCCCAAAACGATGATGGCTACACCTTC,CASKSQNDDGYTF
TRBV6-5,TRBJ1-6,-,few,TGTGCCAGCAGAGCCGAGGCAAGAGATAATTCACCCCTCCACTTT,CASRAEARDNSPLHF
TRBV5-1,TRBJ2-5,TRBD1,-,TGCGCCAGCAGCTCTTACAGGGGAGTCGTGGAGACCCAGTACTTC,CASSSYRGVVETQYF
TRBV20-1,TRBJ1-6,-,few,TGCAGTGCTAGGTTCGAAGGGTTTAATTCACCCCTCCACTTT,CSARFEGFNSPLHF
TRBV29-1,TRBJ2-3,TRBD1,few,TGCAGCGTTGGAACTCAAGGGGGCAGGGGAGATACGCAGTATTTT,CSVGTQGGRGDTQYF
TRBV6-2/TRBV6-3,TRBJ1-6,-,few,TGTGCCAGCATCCGAGCGGTTGGAACAGGCTATAATTCACCCCTCCACTTT,CASIRAVGTGYNSPLHF
TRBV10-3,TRBJ2-3,-,-,TGTGCCATCAGTGAGCCTCGGAAGGGTTCTAGCACAGATACGCAGTATTTT,CAISEPRKGSSTDTQYF